Below are 16 T cell receptor beta chains sequenced from a single sample in a study of siplizumab effects on memory and regulatory T cells. Produced via immunoSEQ multiplex PCR; TCRdb's table is partial and in-frame only. Found here are 95,000 to 130,000 clones, approximately 94% of them singletons; the top ten hold under 2%. The sequenced sample was non-Treg CD4+ T cells sorted from blood. These receptors were obtained from a human donor in good health.

V gene TRBV20-1 combines with J gene TRBJ1-1; tentatively, D is TRBD1 (6 bases). Looked up from germline, CDR1 is DFQATT and CDR2 is SNEGSKA (reference sequence). The CDR3 sequence is 11 residues long. V was shortened by 2 bases and J by 10 bases, with 11 bases between the two germline ends. CDR3 coding DNA: TGCAGTGCTAGAAGGGGGGAATCAGCTTTCTTT. It codes for CSARRGESAFF.

This clone has just one count. The chain carries TRBV11-1 and TRBJ2-1; 13 bases agree with TRBD2. The V gene's germline CDR1 is SGHAT and CDR2 FQDESV (reference sequence). Germline trimming cut 5 bases from V and 9 bases from J; bases unmatched to any gene: 7. The CDR3 has 15 amino acids. CDR3 region: CASSPGLAGAFEQFF. In DNA, the CDR3 is TGTGCCAGCAGCCCAGGACTAGCGGGAGCCTTTGAGCAGTTCTTC.

J is TRBJ2-1 and V is TRBV6-1, with D perhaps TRBD2 (5 bases). V was pared by 1 base and J by 5 bases, with 12 bases between. This CDR3 region has 15 residues. Germline CDR1 reads MNHNS; CDR2 reads SASEGT. This CDR3 reads CASSEGRATNNEQFF. The CDR3, as DNA: TGTGCCAGCAGTGAAGGGCGGGCCACTAACAATGAGCAGTTCTTC.

V is TRBV25-1 and J is TRBJ2-4, with D perhaps matching TRBD2 (6 bases). CDR1 MGHDK and CDR2 SYGVNS come from the germline V gene. The CDR3 length is 16 residues. Trimming took off 2 bases at V and 0 bases at J, with 11 bases between the two ends. CDR3: CASSEAGRTAKNIQYF. The CDR3 DNA sequence: TGTGCCAGCAGTGAAGCGGGGCGCACAGCCAAAAACATTCAGTACTTC. Complete variable domain (other parts from reference TRBV25-1 and TRBJ2-4): EADIYQTPRYLVIGTGKKITLECSQTMGHDKMYWYQQDPGMELHLIHYSYGVNSTEKGDLSSESTVSRIRTEHFPLTLESARPSHTSQYLCASSEAGRTAKNIQYFGAGTRLSVL.

CDR3 DNA: TGTGCCAGCAGTGGGGACAGGGGTAGCAATCAGCCCCAGCATTTT. Protein sequence: CASSGDRGSNQPQHF. This chain uses TRBV6-1 with TRBJ1-5; 10 positions match TRBD1. Looked up from germline, CDR1 is MNHNS and CDR2 is SASEGT. J gave up 0 bases and V 4 bases, and 0 bases lay outside the gene matches. The CDR3 sequence is 15 residues long.

J is TRBJ1-5 and V is TRBV29-1; TRBD1 agrees at 9 bases. The germline V gene has CDR1 SQVTM and CDR2 ANQGSEA. The CDR3 runs to 15 residues. V shed 7 bases and J 3 bases; nucleotides not matched to a gene: 10. The CDR3 spells CSAKIGTGPNQPQHF. CDR3 coding DNA: TGCAGCGCGAAAATCGGGACAGGGCCCAATCAGCCCCAGCATTTT.

The CDR3 region has the DNA TGCTCACTAGCGGGAGGGCGGAGCACAGATACGCAGTATTTT. Translation: CSLAGGRSTDTQYF. The rearrangement joins TRBV10-2 to TRBJ2-3; 13 bases are shared with TRBD2. Looked up from germline, CDR1 is WSHSY and CDR2 is SAAADI. The CDR3 is 14 amino acids.

The chain carries TRBV2 and TRBJ2-7; the D gene is possibly TRBD1 (6 bases). Trimming left V 10 bases short and J 0 bases short, with 16 bases between. CDR3 length equals 14 residues. Germline CDR1 reads SNHLY; CDR2 reads FYNNEI. As DNA, the CDR3 is TGTGCCACGAGGGGGACATCGAGCTCCTACGAGCAGTACTTC. It translates to CATRGTSSSYEQYF.

CDR3 coding DNA: TGTGCCAGCCGTAAACTGGGACTGTCCCCAGATACGCAGTATTTT. The encoded protein is CASRKLGLSPDTQYF. The chain has TRBV27 and TRBJ2-3; a possible D gene is TRBD2 (6 bases). V shed 8 bases and J shed 4 bases, with 19 bases lying between them. This CDR3 region has 15 residues. Germline V lookup: CDR1 MNHEY, CDR2 SMNVEV (reference sequence).

V and J are TRBV19 and TRBJ1-1; D unclear. This CDR3 is 11 amino acids long. Germline loops: CDR1 LNHDA, CDR2 SQIVND (reference sequence). Deletions cut 7 bases from V and 10 bases from J, with 13 bases between. For the CDR3, the DNA is TGTGCCAGTATCACGATGTGGGGAGCTTTCTTT. Translating it yields CASITMWGAFF. The full variable domain, rest sourced from reference TRBV19 and TRBJ1-1, is DGGITQSPKYLFRKEGQNVTLSCEQNLNHDAMYWYRQDPGQGLRLIYYSQIVNDFQKGDIAEGYSVSREKKESFPLTVTSAQKNPTAFYLCASITMWGAFFGQGTRLTVV.

This rearrangement joins TRBV5-5 to TRBJ1-5, with D unclear. Germline loops: CDR1 SGHKS, CDR2 YYEKEE (reference sequence). The length of the CDR3 is 13 residues. V was pared by 3 bases and J by 7 bases, with 11 bases between. Here the CDR3 reads CASSSDSRQPQHF. The CDR3 DNA is TGTGCCAGCAGCTCGGACTCACGACAGCCCCAGCATTTT.

Here the CDR3 DNA reads TGTGCCAGCAGCAGGGAGGTTTTACGGTACACTGAAGCTTTCTTT. It translates to CASSREVLRYTEAFF. This chain joins TRBV9 and TRBJ1-1; no clear D gene. Trimming stripped 4 bases from V and 3 bases from J, with 16 bases between. CDR1 is SGDLS, CDR2 YYNGEE, per germline. The CDR3 totals 15 residues.

The chain recombines TRBV11-2 with TRBJ2-7; 10 bases agree with TRBD1. Per the germline V gene, CDR1 is SGHAT and CDR2 is FQNNGV. This CDR3 comprises 15 residues. Trimming cost V 2 bases and J 2 bases; bases outside gene matches: 3. The CDR3 loop reads CASSLSGTGAYEQYF. The CDR3 DNA follows: TGTGCCAGCAGCTTATCCGGGACAGGGGCCTACGAGCAGTACTTC. The variable domain in full, with the rest retrieved from reference TRBV11-2 and TRBJ2-7, is EAGVAQSPRYKIIEKRQSVAFWCNPISGHATLYWYQQILGQGPKLLIQFQNNGVVDDSQLPKDRFSAERLKGVDSTLKIQPAKLEDSAVYLCASSLSGTGAYEQYFGPGTRLTVT.

As DNA, the CDR3 is TGCGCCAGCAGCCAGGGCGTCTATGGCTACACCTTC. Translating gives CASSQGVYGYTF. This chain uses TRBV4-1 with TRBJ1-2; D not certain. V lost 3 bases to trimming and J lost 4 bases, with 6 bases between them. In germline, CDR1 is MGHRA, CDR2 YSYEKL. The CDR3 spans 12 residues.

In this sample, this clone turned up once. The rearrangement joins TRBV2 to TRBJ2-1; 9 bases map to TRBD2. CDR3 length: 15 residues. CDR1 and CDR2 (germline): SNHLY, FYNNEI. V lost 6 bases and J lost 0; bases outside the gene matches: 3. The CDR3 DNA is TGTGCCAGCAGGGCTAGCGGGGTCTCCTACAATGAGCAGTTCTTC. Translating gives CASRASGVSYNEQFF.

This chain joins TRBV2 and TRBJ2-7, with a weak D call TRBD2 (6 bases). The CDR3 is 16 residues long. Trimming removed 5 bases from V and 0 bases from J, with 17 bases in between. Germline lookup yields CDR1 SNHLY and CDR2 FYNNEI. The CDR3, as DNA: TGTGCCAGCAGTCCGAGTCGGGGGTATTACTCCTACGAGCAGTACTTC. Translation gives CASSPSRGYYSYEQYF. Supplemented by reference TRBV2 and TRBJ2-7, the full variable domain reads EPEVTQTPSHQVTQMGQEVILRCVPISNHLYFYWYRQILGQKVEFLVSFYNNEISEKSEIFDDQFSVERPDGSNFTLKIRSTKLEDSAMYFCASSPSRGYYSYEQYFGPGTRLTVT.